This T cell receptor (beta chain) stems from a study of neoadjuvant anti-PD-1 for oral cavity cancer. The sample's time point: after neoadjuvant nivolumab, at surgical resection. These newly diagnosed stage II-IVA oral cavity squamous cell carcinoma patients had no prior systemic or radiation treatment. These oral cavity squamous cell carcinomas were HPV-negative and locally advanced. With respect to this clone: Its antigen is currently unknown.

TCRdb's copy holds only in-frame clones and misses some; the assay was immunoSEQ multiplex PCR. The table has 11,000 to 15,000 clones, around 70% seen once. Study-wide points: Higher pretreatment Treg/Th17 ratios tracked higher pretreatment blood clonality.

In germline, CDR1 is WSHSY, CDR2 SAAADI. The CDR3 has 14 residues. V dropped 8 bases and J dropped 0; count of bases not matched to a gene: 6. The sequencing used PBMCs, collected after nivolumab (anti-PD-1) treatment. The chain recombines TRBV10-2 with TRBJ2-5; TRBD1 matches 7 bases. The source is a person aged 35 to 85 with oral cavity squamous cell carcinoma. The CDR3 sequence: CASGQATYQETQYF. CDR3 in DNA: TGCGCCAGCGGACAGGCTACGTACCAAGAGACCCAGTACTTC.